A single sample is the source of the 4 T cell receptor beta chains below, sequenced in a study of cytomegalovirus exposure and HLA in healthy donors. Amplification used 60 Vbeta primers and 13 Jbeta primers. Clones were sequenced by immunoSEQ multiplex PCR, and TCRdb holds only the in-frame ones, with some missing. The repertoire holds 150,000 to 200,000 clones, with around 78% as singletons. The sample was PBMCs. All receptors derive from a young man in good health and CMV-seronegative.

The rearrangement uses TRBV4-2 and TRBJ2-5, with 9 nucleotides matching TRBD1. V dropped 3 bases and J dropped 5; count of bases not matched to a gene: 7. The CDR3 is 15 residues long. CDR1 and CDR2 (germline): LGHNA, YNFKEQ. The CDR3 reads CASSQNTGGRETQYF. The CDR3 DNA reads TGTGCCAGCAGCCAGAATACAGGGGGCCGGGAGACCCAGTACTTC.

The rearrangement joins TRBV6-1 to TRBJ1-2, with 10 bases lining up with TRBD1. This CDR3 is built from 13 residues. Germline-derived CDR1 and CDR2 are MNHNS and SASEGT. V lost 4 bases, J lost 8 bases, and 4 bases stayed unmatched. In nucleotides, the CDR3 is TGTGCCAGCAGTGGACAGGGGGCTTCGGGCTACACCTTC. Translated: CASSGQGASGYTF.

The V gene is TRBV6-5, the J gene TRBJ1-1, with no clear D. This CDR3 has 14 amino acids. Germline-derived CDR1 and CDR2 are MNHEY and SVGAGI. With 6 bases removed from V and 1 base from J, the gap between germline ends came to 12 bases. The CDR3: CASRMTRGNTEAFF. CDR3 coding DNA: TGTGCCAGCAGAATGACGCGGGGGAACACTGAAGCTTTCTTT.

The rearrangement uses TRBV5-4 and TRBJ1-1; a possible D gene is TRBD1 (6 bases). V lost 4 bases, J lost 1 base, and 17 bases lay in between. This CDR3 is built from 16 residues. Germline values: CDR1 SGHNT, CDR2 YYREEE (reference sequence). The CDR3 region is CASSVDSGTKNTEAFF. In DNA, the CDR3 is TGTGCCAGCAGCGTAGATTCCGGGACAAAGAACACTGAAGCTTTCTTT.